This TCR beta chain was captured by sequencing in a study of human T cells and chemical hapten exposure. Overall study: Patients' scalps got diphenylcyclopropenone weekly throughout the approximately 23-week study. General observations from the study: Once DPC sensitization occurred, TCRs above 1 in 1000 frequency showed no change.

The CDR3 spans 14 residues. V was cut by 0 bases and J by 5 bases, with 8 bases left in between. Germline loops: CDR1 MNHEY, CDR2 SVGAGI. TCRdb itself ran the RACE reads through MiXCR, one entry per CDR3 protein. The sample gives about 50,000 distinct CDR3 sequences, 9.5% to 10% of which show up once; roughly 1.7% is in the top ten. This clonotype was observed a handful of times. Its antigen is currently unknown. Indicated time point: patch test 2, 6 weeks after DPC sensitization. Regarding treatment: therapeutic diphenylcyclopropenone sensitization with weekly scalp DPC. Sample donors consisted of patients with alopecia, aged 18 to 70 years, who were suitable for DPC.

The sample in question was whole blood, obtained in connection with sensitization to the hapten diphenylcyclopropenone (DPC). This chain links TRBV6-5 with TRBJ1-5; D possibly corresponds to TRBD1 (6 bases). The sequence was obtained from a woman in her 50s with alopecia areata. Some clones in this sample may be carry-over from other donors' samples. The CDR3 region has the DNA TGTGCCAGCAGTTACTCGGCAGGGGATCAGCCCCAGCATTTT. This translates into CASSYSAGDQPQHF.